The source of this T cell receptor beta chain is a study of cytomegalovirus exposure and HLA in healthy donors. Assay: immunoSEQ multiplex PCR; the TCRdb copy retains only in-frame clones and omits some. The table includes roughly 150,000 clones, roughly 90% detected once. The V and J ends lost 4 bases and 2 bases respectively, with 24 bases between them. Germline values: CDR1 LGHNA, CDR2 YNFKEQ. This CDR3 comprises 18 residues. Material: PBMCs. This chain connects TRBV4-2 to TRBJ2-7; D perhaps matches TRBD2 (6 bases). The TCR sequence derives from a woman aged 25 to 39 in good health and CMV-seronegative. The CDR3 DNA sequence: TGTGCCAGCAGCCGAGATGTGGGGGGAACTAGATCTCCCTACGAGCAGTACTTC. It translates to CASSRDVGGTRSPYEQYF.